This entry features one T cell receptor beta chain sequence. Its antigen remains unknown. The germline V gene has CDR1 LGHNT and CDR2 FRNRAP. The CDR3 contains 16 residues. J gave up 4 bases and V 3 bases, and 4 bases lay outside the gene matches. The use of a sample-barcoded 5' primer and a J-beta primer mix characterized a second PCR of roughly 6 to 11 cycles. Template switching added a 12-random-nucleotide identifier to every cDNA molecule. MiXCR, run by TCRdb on the 5' RACE reads, gives a single entry per CDR3 protein. The data contain 1,100,000 or so distinct CDR3 sequences, under 55% of them singletons. The data were obtained in a study of blood T cells in healthy people across ages. Notes on the study in general: Estimated diversity that came from one million T cells was considered an underestimate. A roughly linear fall in TCR beta diversity per million T cells was seen with increasing age.

Staff drew roughly 10 milliliters of peripheral blood from each donor. Sequences were obtained from blood. The origin of this receptor is a woman aged 60-75 years in good health. J is TRBJ2-2 and V is TRBV12-5, with TRBD2 matching over 11 bases. Here the CDR3 reads CASGFASGGFTGELFF. In DNA, the CDR3 is TGTGCTAGTGGTTTCGCTAGCGGGGGGTTCACCGGGGAGCTGTTTTTT.